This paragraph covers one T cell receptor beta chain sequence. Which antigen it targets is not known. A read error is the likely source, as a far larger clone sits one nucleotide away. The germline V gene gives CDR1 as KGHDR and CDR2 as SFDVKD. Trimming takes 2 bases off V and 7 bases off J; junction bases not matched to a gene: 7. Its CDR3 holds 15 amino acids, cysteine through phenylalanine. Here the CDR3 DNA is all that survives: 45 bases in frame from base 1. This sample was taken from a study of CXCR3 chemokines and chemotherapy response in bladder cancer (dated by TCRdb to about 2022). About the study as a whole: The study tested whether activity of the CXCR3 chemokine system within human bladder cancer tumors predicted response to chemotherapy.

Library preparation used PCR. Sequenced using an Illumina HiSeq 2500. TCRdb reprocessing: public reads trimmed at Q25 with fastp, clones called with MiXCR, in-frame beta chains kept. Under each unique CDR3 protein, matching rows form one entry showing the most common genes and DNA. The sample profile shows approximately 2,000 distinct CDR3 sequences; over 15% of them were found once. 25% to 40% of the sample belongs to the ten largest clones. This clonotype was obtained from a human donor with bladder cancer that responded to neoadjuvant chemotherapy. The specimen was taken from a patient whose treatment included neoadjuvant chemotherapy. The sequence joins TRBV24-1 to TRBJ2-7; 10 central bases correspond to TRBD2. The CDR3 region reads CATSDSRTSGNEQYF. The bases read TGTGCCACCAGTGATTCCAGGACTAGCGGCAATGAGCAGTACTTC.